The 5 T cell receptor beta chains presented below share a single source sample, sequenced in a study of PD-1 blockade in classical Hodgkin lymphoma. The data were produced by immunoSEQ multiplex PCR, yet TCRdb's version contains in-frame clones alone and is incomplete. The sample consists of about 6,800 clones, almost 80% of them appearing once. Every patient experienced relapse after autologous stem cell transplantation, and brentuximab vedotin exposure varied. Purification of CD4+ T cells from thawed PBMCs was performed via magnetic negative selection. Sample: CD4+ T cells from blood, taken at baseline. These TCRs come from a human donor with classical Hodgkin lymphoma.

The rearrangement joins TRBV28 to TRBJ2-7; TRBD2 is a possible D gene (5 bases). The CDR3 has 12 residues. V was shortened by 2 bases and J by 8 bases, with 10 bases between the two germline ends. Germline CDR1 reads MDHEN; CDR2 reads SYDVKM. CDR3 DNA sequence: TGTGCCAGCAGTTTAGAGGGTACGAAGCAGTACTTC. This gives the protein CASSLEGTKQYF.

This clone was recorded once. The chain carries TRBV28 and TRBJ1-1, with D possibly TRBD1 on 6 matching bases. This CDR3 has 14 amino acids. The germline V gene has CDR1 MDHEN and CDR2 SYDVKM. V was pared by 3 bases and J by 4 bases, with 12 bases between. CDR3: CASSLRQEITEAFF. CDR3 in DNA: TGTGCCAGCAGTTTGAGACAGGAGATCACTGAAGCTTTCTTT.

V and J are TRBV27 and TRBJ2-6, with TRBD2 matching over 7 bases. The CDR3 covers 19 residues. CDR1 is MNHEY and CDR2 is SMNVEV in the germline V gene (reference sequence). With 3 bases clipped from V and 4 bases from J, the junction kept 15 bases outside the gene matches. The CDR3 loop reads CASSFKTGRGNSGANVLTF. The CDR3 DNA is TGTGCCAGCAGTTTTAAGACCGGGCGGGGGAACTCCGGGGCCAACGTCCTGACTTTC.

The CDR3 protein is CASRNNDPSYEQYF. The CDR3, as DNA: TGTGCCAGCAGAAACAACGACCCCTCCTACGAGCAGTACTTC. This chain joins TRBV6-6 and TRBJ2-7; D gene ambiguous. Germline values: CDR1 MNHNY, CDR2 SVGAGI (reference sequence). The CDR3 length is 14 residues. V was cut by 6 bases and J by 0 bases, with 12 bases left in between.

In its sample, this clone was seen a few times. The chain employs TRBV18 and TRBJ1-2, with D tentatively TRBD1 (5 bases). This CDR3 has 13 residues. CDR1 is KGHSH and CDR2 is LQKENI in the germline V gene. Between the trimmed V and J ends, which lost 2 bases and 3 bases, there was a span of 7 bases. In nucleotides, the CDR3 is TGTGCCAGCTCACCAGACAGTTACTATGGCTACACCTTC. Residues: CASSPDSYYGYTF.